Listed below are T cell receptor beta chains from one sample, sequenced in a study of CD8 T cells in ankylosing spondylitis. TCRdb used MiXCR to reprocess the 5' RACE reads, holding one entry per CDR3 protein. The table lists about 500,000 distinct CDR3 sequences, more than 9.5% of them singletons. Sample: blood, either unsorted or a sorted T cell fraction (not recorded which). These receptors were obtained from a male donor with ankylosing spondylitis. Each CDR3 is given with its conserved first and last residue. The D gene is left open where the match is weak. Expanded clones get a size class; other rows say once, few or many, or leave the size out.

V gene: TRBV5-4; J gene: TRBJ2-1; D gene: TRBD2; clone size: few; CDR3 protein: CASSLGGTSAINEQFF; CDR3 DNA: TGTGCCAGCAGCTTGGGCGGGACTAGCGCCATCAATGAGCAGTTCTTC
V gene: TRBV12-3/TRBV12-4; J gene: TRBJ2-1; D gene: TRBD2; clone size: many; CDR3 protein: CASSLLAANNEQFF; CDR3 DNA: TGTGCCAGCAGTCTCCTAGCGGCAAACAATGAGCAGTTCTTC
V gene: TRBV6-1; J gene: TRBJ2-7; D gene: NA; clone size: few; CDR3 protein: CASSATRPGDEQYF; CDR3 DNA: TGTGCCAGCAGCGCCACCCGTCCTGGGGACGAGCAGTACTTC
V gene: TRBV12-3/TRBV12-4; J gene: TRBJ2-5; D gene: NA; clone size: few; CDR3 protein: CASSYQGRETQYF; CDR3 DNA: TGTGCCAGCAGTTACCAGGGGCGAGAGACCCAGTACTTC
V gene: TRBV12-3/TRBV12-4; J gene: TRBJ2-1; D gene: NA; clone size: few; CDR3 protein: CASSLATSPYNEQFF; CDR3 DNA: TGTGCCAGCAGTTTAGCAACGAGCCCGTACAATGAGCAGTTCTTC
V gene: TRBV5-1; J gene: TRBJ2-3; D gene: NA; clone size: NA; CDR3 protein: CASSLAGFADTQYF; CDR3 DNA: TGCGCCAGCAGCTTGGCGGGATTCGCAGATACGCAGTATTTT
V gene: TRBV12-3/TRBV12-4; J gene: TRBJ1-5; D gene: NA; clone size: NA; CDR3 protein: CASIGPNQPQHF; CDR3 DNA: TGTGCCAGCATAGGACCTAATCAGCCCCAGCATTTT
V gene: TRBV7-2; J gene: TRBJ2-3; D gene: NA; clone size: NA; CDR3 protein: CAIVRGGVLNTQYF; CDR3 DNA: TGTGCCATCGTTCGTGGGGGAGTTCTAAATACGCAGTATTTT
V gene: TRBV12-3/TRBV12-4; J gene: TRBJ2-1; D gene: TRBD2; clone size: many; CDR3 protein: CASRLGLAGLNEQFF; CDR3 DNA: TGTGCCAGCAGGCTGGGACTAGCGGGCCTCAATGAGCAGTTCTTC
V gene: TRBV12-3/TRBV12-4; J gene: TRBJ1-4; D gene: TRBD1; clone size: NA; CDR3 protein: CASSWGQGATNEKLFF; CDR3 DNA: TGTGCCAGCAGTTGGGGACAGGGGGCAACTAATGAAAAACTGTTTTTT
V gene: TRBV10-3; J gene: TRBJ2-6; D gene: NA; clone size: NA; CDR3 protein: CAISDGPISTGANVLTF; CDR3 DNA: TGTGCCATCAGTGACGGTCCCATCTCGACCGGGGCCAACGTCCTGACTTTC